The 27 T cell receptor beta chains in this list originate from one sample, sequenced in a study of human T cells and chemical hapten exposure. TCRdb re-called the RACE reads through MiXCR, storing one row per CDR3 protein. Among fewer than 350,000 distinct CDR3 sequences, roughly 8% were seen once, and the ten largest hold 1.2%. The time point here: pre-sensitization, week 0. Treatment indicated: therapeutic diphenylcyclopropenone sensitization with weekly scalp DPC. Sequenced material: whole blood, taken in connection with sensitization to the hapten diphenylcyclopropenone (DPC). The receptor set was obtained from a man aged 18 to 30 with alopecia areata. Some clones in this sample may be carry-over from other donors' samples.

This clonotype has just a few counts. The chain uses TRBV25-1 and TRBJ2-7, with D possibly TRBD1 on 5 matching bases. The CDR3 has 15 amino acids. The V gene's germline CDR1 is MGHDK and CDR2 SYGVNS. V lost 1 base, J lost 5 bases, and 15 bases lay in between. CDR3 in DNA: TGTGCCAGCAGTGAATTGGGGCAGGGATATCACGAGCAGTACTTC. This translates into CASSELGQGYHEQYF.

V is TRBV5-1 and J is TRBJ2-7; no firm D call. Between the trimmed V and J ends, which lost 3 bases and 7 bases, there was a span of 17 bases. Germline V gene data show CDR1 as SGHRS and CDR2 as YFSETQ. The CDR3 length is 14 residues. Here the CDR3 reads CASSYGGPPTEQYV. The CDR3 region has the DNA TGCGCCAGCAGCTACGGCGGACCGCCAACAGAGCAGTACGTC.

This clonotype was found many times. The genes are TRBV29-1 and TRBJ1-1; D gene ambiguous. V lost 6 bases, J lost 5 bases, and 19 bases lay in between. This CDR3 is 14 amino acids long. The germline V gene encodes CDR1 SQVTM and CDR2 ANQGSEA. For the CDR3, the DNA is TGCAGCGTGAGAAAGACGGCGAGTAGGACTGAAGCTTTCTTT. This encodes CSVRKTASRTEAFF.

In its sample, this clonotype was seen a few times. V usage is TRBV7-2 and J usage is TRBJ2-3; D remains ambiguous. The germline CDR1 and CDR2 sequences are SGHTA and FQGNSA. Trimming left V 5 bases short and J 6 bases short, with 9 bases between. The CDR3 has 12 amino acids. The chain's CDR3 is CASSAYSDTQYF. CDR3 in DNA: TGTGCCAGCAGCGCCTACAGTGATACGCAGTATTTT.

V usage is TRBV20-1 and J usage is TRBJ2-3, with D hard to call. The CDR3 loop spans 15 amino acids. V dropped 0 bases and J dropped 2 bases, with 12 bases sitting between them. Germline assignment: CDR1 DFQATT and CDR2 SNEGSKA (reference sequence). CDR3 sequence: CSARDQFGYTDTQYF. CDR3 bases: TGCAGTGCTAGAGATCAGTTCGGCTACACAGATACGCAGTATTTT.

As concerns this clonotype: An end of the junction does not agree with germline; a read error may underlie this. The V and J genes are TRBV25-1 and TRBJ2-2; D perhaps matches TRBD1 (7 bases). The CDR3 runs to 15 residues. The germline V gene has CDR1 MGHDK and CDR2 SYGVNS. CDR3 nucleotide sequence: TGTGCCGGCAGTGACCCAGGGGGGAGAACCGGGGAGCTGTTTTTT. This sequence encodes CAGSDPGGRTGELFF.

The chain has TRBV15 and TRBJ2-7; the D gene is possibly TRBD1 (6 bases). The CDR3 runs to 14 residues. Germline lookup yields CDR1 LNHNV and CDR2 YYDKDF (reference sequence). The V and J ends lost 4 bases and 0 bases respectively, with 10 bases between them. The CDR3 coding sequence is TGTGCCACCAGCAATAGGGACATCTCCTACGAGCAGTACTTC. This translates into CATSNRDISYEQYF.

Concerning this clonotype: It may be a read error: a sequence one base away is much more abundant. This chain links TRBV18 with TRBJ1-2, with D hard to call. CDR1 KGHSH and CDR2 LQKENI come from the germline V gene. The CDR3 extends over 15 amino acids. The CDR3 DNA is TGTGCCAACTCACCACCGGAGGGCCAGCACCGGGGCTACACCTTC. Translated: CANSPPEGQHRGYTF. Variable domain in full (rest from reference TRBV18 and TRBJ1-2): NAGVMQNPRHLVRRRGQEARLRCSPMKGHSHVYWYRQLPEEGLKFMVYLQKENIIDESGMPKERFSAEFPKEGPSILRIQQVVRGDSAAYFCANSPPEGQHRGYTFGSGTRLTVV.

The sample holds a few counts of this clonotype. The V gene is TRBV4-1, the J gene TRBJ1-5, with D maybe TRBD1 (5 bases). Per germline, CDR1 MGHRA and CDR2 YSYEKL. The germline V and J ends were trimmed by 1 base and 6 bases, with 16 bases remaining between them. The CDR3 runs to 16 residues. The CDR3 spells CASSQGGPGAGQPQHF. CDR3 bases: TGCGCCAGCAGCCAAGGGGGACCCGGGGCGGGTCAGCCCCAGCATTTT.

A few counts support this clonotype. The chain joins TRBV6-2 or TRBV6-3 to TRBJ2-3, with 8 bases that match TRBD2. From germline, CDR1 is MNHEY and CDR2 SVGEGT. The CDR3 covers 14 residues. Germline trimming cut 7 bases from V and 6 bases from J; bases unmatched to any gene: 9. The CDR3 spells CASTPSGGPDTQYF. In DNA, the CDR3 is TGTGCCAGCACCCCGTCGGGGGGGCCGGATACGCAGTATTTT.

The V call is TRBV6-2 or TRBV6-3, the J call TRBJ2-7, with 11 bases that match TRBD1. Germline V gives CDR1 MNHEY, CDR2 SVGEGT. With V trimmed by 10 bases and J by 5 bases, 4 bases remained unmatched. CDR3 length: 12 amino acids. The CDR3 nucleotides are TGTGCCACCGGACAGGGGGCCCACGAGCAGTACGTC. Translated: CATGQGAHEQYV.

V and J are TRBV6-2 or TRBV6-3 and TRBJ2-1, with D unresolved. The CDR3 runs to 13 residues. CDR1 and CDR2 (germline): MNHEY, SVGEGT. V gave up 4 bases and J gave up 8 bases, with 12 bases separating them. The CDR3 nucleotides are TGTGCCAGCAGTTTTGGCCTAATCGATGAGCAGTTCTTC. Amino acid sequence: CASSFGLIDEQFF.

J is TRBJ2-5 and V is TRBV14, with D perhaps matching TRBD1 (6 bases). The ends were cut back, 5 bases at V and 3 bases at J, with 10 bases in the middle. The CDR3 is 13 amino acids. Germline V gene lookup returns CDR1 SGHDN and CDR2 FVKESK. CDR3 nucleotides: TGTGCCAGCAGCAAGCGGACAGAAGAGACCCAGTACTTC. Its translation is CASSKRTEETQYF.

In this sample, this clonotype turned up a few times. The chain carries TRBV6-2 or TRBV6-3 and TRBJ2-3; D is perhaps TRBD2 (5 bases). The V gene lost 0 bases and the J gene lost 6 bases, with 13 bases spanning the gap. The CDR3 runs to 15 residues. Germline-derived CDR1 and CDR2 are MNHEY and SVGEGT. The DNA for the CDR3 is TGTGCCAGCAGTTACTCGAGGCTAGCCGGGGATACGCAGTATTTT. This encodes CASSYSRLAGDTQYF.

This clonotype was counted at least ten times. The chain joins TRBV10-3 to TRBJ2-2; TRBD2 is a possible D gene (6 bases). The V gene lost 4 bases and the J gene lost 2 bases, with 11 bases spanning the gap. The CDR3 length is 15 residues. CDR1 is ENHRY and CDR2 is SYGVKD in the germline V gene. The CDR3 DNA follows: TGTGCCATCAGTGCCGGGACTTCAAACACCGGGGAGCTGTTTTTT. Translation: CAISAGTSNTGELFF.

The chain couples TRBV10-3 to TRBJ2-3, with D uncertain. The germline gives CDR1 ENHRY, CDR2 SYGVKD. The length of the CDR3 is 19 residues. V lost 0 bases to trimming and J lost 2 bases, with 21 bases between them. CDR3 sequence: CAISESMGWQLKPTDTQYF. The CDR3 DNA is TGTGCCATCAGTGAGTCGATGGGTTGGCAGTTGAAACCCACAGATACGCAGTATTTT.

This clonotype was seen only a few times. The chain is built from TRBV9 and TRBJ2-1; 9 bases are shared with TRBD1. Losses at the gene ends were 3 bases for V and 1 base for J; bases not matched to a gene: 5. Germline loops: CDR1 SGDLS, CDR2 YYNGEE. The CDR3 is made up of 16 amino acids. For the CDR3, the DNA is TGTGCCAGCAGCGCAAACAGGGGGCTGTCCTACAATGAGCAGTTCTTC. Translated, it gives CASSANRGLSYNEQFF. Full variable domain (rest looked up from reference TRBV9 and TRBJ2-1): DSGVTQTPKHLITATGQRVTLRCSPRSGDLSVYWYQQSLDQGLQFLIQYYNGEERAKGNILERFSAQQFPDLHSELNLSSLELGDSALYFCASSANRGLSYNEQFFGPGTRLTVL.

This clonotype came up many times. The chain links TRBV20-1 to TRBJ1-6; D ambiguous. From germline, CDR1 is DFQATT and CDR2 SNEGSKA (reference sequence). This CDR3 is 14 amino acids long. The germline V and J ends were trimmed by 5 bases and 4 bases, with 12 bases remaining between them. In DNA form, the CDR3 reads TGCAGTGCTTCGATGACCGGTTATAATTCACCCCTCCACTTT. It encodes CSASMTGYNSPLHF.

In this sample, this clonotype turned up many times. The chain has TRBV29-1 and TRBJ1-4; a weak D match, TRBD1 (6 bases). The CDR3 consists of 16 residues. Per germline, CDR1 SQVTM and CDR2 ANQGSEA. V dropped 5 bases and J dropped 0 bases, with 16 bases sitting between them. The CDR3 loop is CSVSGGRLTTNEKLFF. For the CDR3, the DNA is TGCAGCGTTTCGGGGGGGCGCTTGACAACTAATGAAAAACTGTTTTTT.

This sequence joins TRBV5-6 and TRBJ2-1; maybe TRBD1 (6 bases). The CDR3 is 14 residues long. The germline V gene has CDR1 SGHDT and CDR2 YYEEEE. V lost 4 bases to trimming and J lost 7 bases, with 15 bases between them. This CDR3 is CASSAGTWINEQFF. In DNA form, the CDR3 reads TGTGCCAGCAGCGCAGGGACATGGATAAATGAGCAGTTCTTC.

This chain links TRBV11-2 with TRBJ2-1; 12 bases map to TRBD2. The CDR3 runs to 20 residues. Germline V CDR1 and CDR2: SGHAT, FQNNGV. Trimming at V came to 3 bases and at J to 5 bases, leaving 17 bases not matched to a gene. The CDR3 region is CASSFPQSSGGGSWDNEQFF. The DNA of the CDR3 is TGTGCCAGCAGCTTCCCCCAATCTAGCGGGGGGGGTTCTTGGGACAATGAGCAGTTCTTC.

The chain uses TRBV7-9 and TRBJ2-7; D not resolved. V lost 1 base, J lost 0 bases, and 7 bases lay in between. The CDR3 is made up of 14 amino acids. Germline V lookup: CDR1 SEHNR, CDR2 FQNEAQ (reference sequence). This CDR3 reads CASSLDQSSYEQYF. CDR3 nucleotide sequence: TGTGCCAGCAGCTTAGATCAGTCCTCCTACGAGCAGTACTTC.

V usage is TRBV7-6 and J usage is TRBJ2-2; D possibly corresponds to TRBD1 (6 bases). CDR3 length equals 16 residues. V was cut by 5 bases and J by 4 bases, with 17 bases left in between. Looked up from germline, CDR1 is SGHVS and CDR2 is FNYEAQ. Written as DNA, the CDR3 is TGTGCCAGCAGCCCCTACGCCGGGACATTCACCGGGGAGCTGTTTTTT. Translating it yields CASSPYAGTFTGELFF.

The rearrangement joins TRBV5-5 to TRBJ1-5; 9 bases are shared with TRBD1. The germline CDR1 and CDR2 sequences are SGHKS and YYEKEE (reference sequence). CDR3 length: 15 residues. Unmatched junction bases numbered 6, after V lost 4 bases and J lost 4 bases. The CDR3 nucleotides read TGTGCCAGCAGCCCAGGGACAGGGCCGAATCAGCCCCAGCATTTT. Amino acids: CASSPGTGPNQPQHF.

The chain is built from TRBV5-1 and TRBJ2-7; 7 nucleotides align to TRBD1. Germline V lookup: CDR1 SGHRS, CDR2 YFSETQ. The trim removed 4 bases at V and 7 bases at J, leaving 14 bases unmatched. The CDR3 loop spans 15 amino acids. CDR3 amino acids: CASSPGGTGPFEQYF. DNA for the CDR3: TGCGCCAGCAGCCCAGGGGGTACGGGTCCGTTTGAGCAGTACTTC.

The sample holds many counts of this clonotype. This chain joins TRBV2 and TRBJ1-3, with unresolved D. Trimming left V 8 bases short and J 3 bases short, with 20 bases between. The CDR3 has 16 residues. Germline CDR1 is SNHLY and CDR2 is FYNNEI. This CDR3 is CASFFEDTRFGNTIYF. Written as DNA, the CDR3 is TGTGCCAGCTTTTTCGAGGATACCCGATTTGGAAACACCATATATTTT. The full variable domain, its missing parts supplied by reference TRBV2 and TRBJ1-3, is EPEVTQTPSHQVTQMGQEVILRCVPISNHLYFYWYRQILGQKVEFLVSFYNNEISEKSEIFDDQFSVERPDGSNFTLKIRSTKLEDSAMYFCASFFEDTRFGNTIYFGEGSWLTVV.

This clonotype was recorded a few times. This chain links TRBV6-6 with TRBJ1-5; 8 bases line up with TRBD1. Germline-derived CDR1 and CDR2 are MNHNY and SVGAGI (reference sequence). The CDR3 has 17 residues. The V and J ends lost 0 bases and 3 bases, in that order; junction bases with no gene match: 7. The DNA of the CDR3 is TGTGCCAGCAGTTACTCGACCGGGACAGGAGACAATCAGCCCCAGCATTTT. Translating gives CASSYSTGTGDNQPQHF.